The present T cell receptor (beta chain) was sequenced within a study of blood T cell repertoires in COVID-19. Overall study: Samples of COVID-19 (acute and convalescent) were obtained from the United States, Italy and Spain.

The CDR3 is 15 amino acids. CDR1 is SNHLY and CDR2 is FYNNEI in the germline V gene. Trimming stripped 4 bases from V and 3 bases from J, with 15 bases between. Sequencing was performed with immunoSEQ multiplex PCR; in TCRdb, only in-frame clones are kept and a portion is missing. The sample holds roughly 150,000 clones, over 75% seen once. The chain links TRBV2 to TRBJ1-2; D not certain. The receptor's source is a man aged 40-49 years who had recovered from COVID-19. Sequencing was done on a sample of PBMCs or T cells enriched from blood (not recorded which). In DNA, the CDR3 is TGTGCCAGCAGTGCAGTTACAAGTGGTGACTATGGCTACACCTTC. Residues: CASSAVTSGDYGYTF.